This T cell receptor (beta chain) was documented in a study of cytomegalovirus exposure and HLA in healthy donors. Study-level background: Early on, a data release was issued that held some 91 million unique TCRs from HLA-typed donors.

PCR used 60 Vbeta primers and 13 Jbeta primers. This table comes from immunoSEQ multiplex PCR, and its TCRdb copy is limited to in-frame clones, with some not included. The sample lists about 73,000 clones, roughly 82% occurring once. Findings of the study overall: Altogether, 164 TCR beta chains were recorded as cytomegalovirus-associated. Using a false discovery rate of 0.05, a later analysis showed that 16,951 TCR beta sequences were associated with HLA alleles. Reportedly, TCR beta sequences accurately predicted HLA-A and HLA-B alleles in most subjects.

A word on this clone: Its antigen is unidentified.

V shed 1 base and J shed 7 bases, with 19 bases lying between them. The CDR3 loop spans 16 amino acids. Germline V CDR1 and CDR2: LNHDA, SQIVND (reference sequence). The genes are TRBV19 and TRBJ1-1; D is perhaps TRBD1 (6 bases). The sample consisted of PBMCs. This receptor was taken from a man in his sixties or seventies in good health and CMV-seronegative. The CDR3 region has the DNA TGTGCCAGTAGTATAGCGCAGGGGCGGGGGAACGGTGAAGCTTTCTTT. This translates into CASSIAQGRGNGEAFF.